Shown below are 4 T cell receptor beta chains from a single sample sequenced in a study of Ad26.COV2.S vaccination and SARS-CoV-2 variants. TCRdb's copy holds only in-frame clones and misses some; the assay was immunoSEQ multiplex PCR. The data contain around 340,000 clones, around 88% of them singletons. Treatment: around 19 received Ad26.COV2.S at low or high dose, single or two shots; a few received placebo; per-sample allocation not given. Collection of samples fell on day 63 after the first vaccine or placebo injection. The input for sequencing was peripheral blood, taken in a trial of Ad26.COV2.S vaccine versus placebo. Receptors originate from a person between 18 and 59 years old who received the Ad26.COV2.S COVID-19 vaccine or a placebo.

The chain is built from TRBV5-5 and TRBJ1-2; TRBD1 is a possible D gene (5 bases). Germline CDR1 SGHKS, CDR2 YYEKEE (reference sequence). This CDR3 has 14 amino acids. Trimming removed 0 bases at V and 8 bases at J, with 14 bases between. This chain's CDR3 is CASSLAPGAVGYTF. CDR3 sequence (DNA): TGTGCCAGCAGCTTGGCCCCTGGGGCGGTCGGCTACACCTTC.

This chain joins TRBV5-6 and TRBJ1-1; D remains unclear. Trimming stripped 3 bases from V and 7 bases from J, with 10 bases between. The CDR3 covers 12 residues. Germline CDR1 reads SGHDT; CDR2 reads YYEEEE. The CDR3 nucleotides are TGTGCCAGCAGCTGGGAGAAAAATGAAGCTTTCTTT. This codes for CASSWEKNEAFF.

V gene TRBV9 combines with J gene TRBJ2-1, with TRBD2 matching over 8 bases. The trim removed 0 bases at V and 6 bases at J, leaving 5 bases unmatched. The CDR3 spans 15 residues. Looked up from germline, CDR1 is SGDLS and CDR2 is YYNGEE. The CDR3 DNA sequence: TGTGCCAGCAGCGTAGGGGCTAGCGGGCTCAATGAGCAGTTCTTC. It is translated as CASSVGASGLNEQFF.

The chain carries TRBV2 and TRBJ2-7, with 10 bases identical to TRBD2. The germline V gene has CDR1 SNHLY and CDR2 FYNNEI. The CDR3 covers 15 residues. V dropped 8 bases and J dropped 3; count of bases not matched to a gene: 10. The CDR3 loop reads CASWASGSMIYEQYF. In nucleotides, the CDR3 is TGTGCCAGCTGGGCTAGCGGGAGCATGATCTACGAGCAGTACTTC.